This T cell receptor beta chain was captured in a study of cytomegalovirus exposure and HLA in healthy donors (dated by TCRdb to 2016 to 2017). Broadly, across the study: According to an earlier analysis of a few hundred of the donors, 150 million to 200 million T cells yielded 117 million unique TCR beta sequences and around 280 Gb of sequence data. Because of strong linkage in the cohort, roughly five DR-DQ haplotypes were treated as single units for association and clustering. An earlier analysis of some 500 of the donors used high-throughput TCR beta sequencing to judge whether each TCR beta V gene segment behaved as functional or pseudogenic. Across approximately 400 genotyped donors of the cohort, an average of about 250,000 unique TCR beta nucleotide sequences per donor were sequenced, and approximately 17% of those sequences were non-productive. Donor age, sex, ethnicity and CMV serostatus were compiled alongside the repertoire data. In a later analysis, previously published TCR beta repertoires from fewer than 750 donors were re-analyzed and high-resolution HLA genotyping was added so that TCR occurrence patterns could be studied. In addition to the first cohort of roughly 670 subjects, a separate validation cohort of around 110 different subjects was used. Rather than drawing on any new phenotypic data, the later analysis identified candidate immune exposures from TCR beta sequences and the way those sequences occurred across donors. The study used immunosequencing to profile the T cell repertoires of some 600 subjects and linked those repertoires to cytomegalovirus serostatus. High-throughput TCR immunosequencing, statistical association of individual TCRs with disease status, and machine learning were combined to predict cytomegalovirus infection status. All discovery cohort repertoires had been generated on a single sequencing platform. The number of typed donors differed by locus: about 620-640 for A, B, C, DRB1 and DQB1; approximately 520 for DQA1; roughly 600 for DPA1; and about 470 for DPB1. Class I and class II HLA loci were covered by the typing at four-digit resolution. Approximately 310 gigabases of sequencing data and approximately 84 million unique TCR sequences were included in an early release covering roughly 700 HLA-typed donors. The genetic ancestry cluster associated with self-reported Caucasian donors included 65% to 90% of the roughly 400 genotyped donors. The study was designed to test whether signatures of past pathogen exposure could be identified by cataloging public T cell receptors. In a later genetic analysis, genome-wide SNP genotypes for about 55% of the roughly 700 donors were used, and that subset was treated as a discovery cohort.

In total, more than 500 healthy bone marrow donors made up the cohort. Cohort members were all nominally healthy when sampled, although unrecorded immune exposures were likely present. The donor was CMV seronegative and belonged to the group of under 400 seronegative cohort members. Every donor gave a peripheral blood sample, and the peripheral blood mononuclear cells from that sample were used for TCR beta sequencing. The Qiagen DNeasy Blood Extraction Kit was used to extract genomic DNA from the blood cell samples. The germline V gene supplies CDR1 SGHDT and CDR2 YYEEEE. From its cysteine to its phenylalanine, the CDR3 spans 15 amino acids. Only CDR3 DNA remains: 45 bases, in frame from the first base. The junction shows trimming of 4 bases on V and 5 bases on J, plus 18 bases between the germline ends. Library method: the immunoSEQ multiplex PCR assay. For the multiplex PCR, a mixture combining 60 forward primers for TCR Vbeta segments and 13 reverse primers for TCR Jbeta segments was used. A multiplex PCR assay on genomic DNA amplified the CDR3 region of rearranged TCR beta genes. On the Illumina HiSeq System, the amplified TCR beta libraries were sequenced as 87-base-pair reads. The paper's data handling went like this. In a later analysis, around 80 million unique TCR beta chains were counted across the 650 to 750 repertoires, and roughly 11 million of these chains were shared by at least two donors. A nearest-neighbor algorithm error-corrected the raw reads and collapsed the reads into unique sequences, merging closely related sequences to remove PCR and sequencing errors. V, D and J gene segments were assigned by aligning CDR3 sequences to IMGT reference sequences. For a sequence to be retained, at least a six-nucleotide match to both a V gene segment and a J gene segment was required. Rearrangements were classified as productive when the CDR3 lacked stop codons and remained in frame with V and J, and all other rearrangements were classified as non-productive. CDR3 was defined by IMGT convention, running from the second conserved V-encoded cysteine to the conserved J-encoded phenylalanine. The earlier analysis of 587 of the donors excluded any sequence lacking an unambiguous match to a single V gene segment. An earlier analysis of 500 to 600 of the donors classified V segments as functional when productive rearrangements were above 56.7% and as segregating when the standard deviation between donors was above 5%. A statistical classification framework was built to diagnose cytomegalovirus status from the catalog of TCR beta chain sequences. In a later analysis, V and J genes were assigned by comparing TCR nucleotide sequences against IMGT/GENE-DB human TR gene sequences. A later analysis assigned CDR3 sequences and most-parsimonious VDJ recombination scenarios with the TCRdist pipeline. In a later analysis, every TCR beta chain was defined by the combination of its CDR3 amino acid sequence and its V-gene family, and reads without a unique V-gene family were dropped. A later analysis removed nearly 600 highly shared, low-generation-probability nucleotide sequences to deal with suspected cross-contamination and a sequencing artifact. A later analysis calculated a clonal expansion index for each public chain from normalized within-repertoire ranks of inferred template counts. A later analysis computed generation probabilities with a VDJ recombination model fitted to out-of-frame rearrangements, and checked the results against IGoR. In a later analysis, TCR-TCR, TCR-HLA and TCR-CMV co-occurrence was scored with hypergeometric tests, and a repertoire-size bias correction was applied to TCR pairs. False discovery rates were estimated in a later analysis by permuting HLA or CMV assignments 20 times. In a later analysis, co-occurring TCRs were grouped with DBSCAN, and TCRdist sequence similarity was added when clustering was performed within HLA-allele-positive subsets. Repertoires with fewer than 30,000 or more than 120,000 public chains, plus five repertoires with anomalous nucleotide sharing, were excluded from co-occurrence clustering. TCRdb provides this immuneACCESS table in a form limited to in-frame rearrangements. Some clones are lacking; in checked studies, under half of them reflect an unresolved V gene, and why the rest are absent is not known. The V and J calls and clone size are taken from that table; D and trimming were inferred from the DNA. Within this sample are 100,000 to 150,000 clones, with around 80% of them counted one time only. Approximately 0.22% of the sample is held by the ten biggest clonotypes.

Results and caveats for the whole study, not just this receptor: Sequencing depth was assumed to be roughly uniform across donors in the presence/absence analyses, though that assumption may not hold. In a later analysis, TCR association rates were found to vary across HLA loci, with the most associated TCRs seen for DRB1 alleles and the fewest for HLA-C alleles. Most CMV-associated TCR beta chains appeared to be HLA-restricted in a later analysis, and the HLA associations seemed to be driven largely by CMV exposure. Because HLA typing was unavailable for some donors at each locus, only the typed subset was used in association tests. Assigning TCR associations to individual alleles was difficult when HLA alleles, especially DR and DQ, strongly co-occurred. The study listed approximately 150 TCR beta chains as associated with cytomegalovirus. A further reported finding was that TCR beta sequences accurately predicted the HLA-A and HLA-B alleles for most subjects in the first cohort. In a later analysis, HLA-associated TCR beta chains were found to be more clonally expanded and to have lower generation probabilities than equally common non-associated chains. V-gene and J-gene trimming of TCR beta chains was associated with a missense DCLRE1C variant in a later genetic analysis, and the association was replicated in an independent cohort. A cluster of highly shared sequence variants was judged likely to be a technical artifact of the sequencing pipeline. Most TCR sequences were seen in very few donors, while some public TCRs were found in many individuals. Correlated functional status among segregating V segments might reflect linkage disequilibrium, but an unknown experimental factor could not be ruled out. It was suggested by the authors that the approach could potentially be generalized to other disease states and immunological phenotypes. The only immune exposure information available for the cohort was CMV serostatus. A later analysis reported that several top co-occurrence clusters appeared linked to parvovirus B19, influenza, CMV and Epstein-Barr virus. In an earlier analysis of fewer than 700 of the donors, most TCR beta V segments appeared in productive rearrangements about 87% or about 30% of the time, broadly matching IMGT annotations. Only TCR beta chains were sequenced in this cohort, and the absence of alpha or paired-chain data limited detectable features. A later genetic analysis reported fewer N-insertions in productive TCRs among donors in an Asian-associated ancestry cluster than the approximately 700-donor mean. Because counts were too low, seventeen rarely observed V segments, including chromosome 9 orphons, were left out of the earlier analysis of 587 of the donors. In vitro tests confirmed that a few of the cytomegalovirus-associated TCR beta chains recognize cytomegalovirus antigens. Some IMGT-functional V segments, including TRBV6-2 and TRBV6-3, could not be told apart with the 87-base-pair reads, so those segments were excluded. The classifier was reported to diagnose cytomegalovirus status with high specificity and sensitivity in both the original cohort and the validation cohort. At a false discovery rate of 0.05, a later analysis linked some 18,000 TCR beta sequences to specific HLA alleles.

About this clone: Its antigen is not yet known. No much larger clonotype is one base removed from it; base qualities were not supplied.

Recombination connected TRBV5-6 to TRBJ2-5; TRBD2 is perhaps the D gene, given 6 matching bases. Material: PBMCs. This receptor was taken from a man over 45 in good health and CMV-seronegative. The bases read TGTGCCAGCAGCCTGGGAGGAGGTCCCGGGGAGACCCAGTACTTC. Its amino acids are CASSLGGGPGETQYF. Joined to the reference TRBV5-6 and TRBJ2-5 proteins, this CDR3 gives the full variable domain: DAGVTQSPTHLIKTRGQQVTLRCSPKSGHDTVSWYQQALGQGPQFIFQYYEEEERQRGNFPDRFSGHQFPNYSSELNVNALLLGDSALYLCASSLGGGPGETQYFGPGTRLLVL.